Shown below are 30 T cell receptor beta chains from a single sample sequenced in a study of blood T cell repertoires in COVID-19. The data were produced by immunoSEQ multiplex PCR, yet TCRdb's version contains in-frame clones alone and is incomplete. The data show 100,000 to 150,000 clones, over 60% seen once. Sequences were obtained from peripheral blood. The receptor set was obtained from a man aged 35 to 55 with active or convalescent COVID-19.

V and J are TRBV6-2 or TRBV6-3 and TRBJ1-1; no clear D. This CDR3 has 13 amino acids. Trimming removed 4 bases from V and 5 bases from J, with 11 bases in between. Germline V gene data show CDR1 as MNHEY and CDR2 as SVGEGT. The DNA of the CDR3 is TGTGCCAGCAGTTTGGAAGGGAGGACTGAAGCTTTCTTT. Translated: CASSLEGRTEAFF.

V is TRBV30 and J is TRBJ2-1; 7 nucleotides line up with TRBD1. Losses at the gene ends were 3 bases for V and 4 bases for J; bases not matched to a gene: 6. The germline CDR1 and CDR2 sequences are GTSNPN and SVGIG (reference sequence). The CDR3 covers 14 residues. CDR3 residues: CAWSSGQHYNEQFF. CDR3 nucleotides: TGTGCCTGGAGCTCGGGACAGCATTACAATGAGCAGTTCTTC.

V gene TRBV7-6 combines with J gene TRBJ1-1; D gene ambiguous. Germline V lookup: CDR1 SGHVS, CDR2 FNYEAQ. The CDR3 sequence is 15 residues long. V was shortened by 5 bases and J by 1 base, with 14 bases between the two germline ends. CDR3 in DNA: TGTGCCAGCAGCACCGATCACGGTGAGAACACTGAAGCTTTCTTT. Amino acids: CASSTDHGENTEAFF.

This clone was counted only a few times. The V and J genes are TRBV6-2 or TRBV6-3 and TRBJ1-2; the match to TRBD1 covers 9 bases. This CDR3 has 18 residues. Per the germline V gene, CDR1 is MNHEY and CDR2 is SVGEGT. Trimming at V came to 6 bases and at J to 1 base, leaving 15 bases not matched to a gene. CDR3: CASSLYVDRGVFNYGYTF. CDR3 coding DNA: TGTGCCAGCAGCCTCTACGTGGACAGGGGAGTCTTTAACTATGGCTACACCTTC.

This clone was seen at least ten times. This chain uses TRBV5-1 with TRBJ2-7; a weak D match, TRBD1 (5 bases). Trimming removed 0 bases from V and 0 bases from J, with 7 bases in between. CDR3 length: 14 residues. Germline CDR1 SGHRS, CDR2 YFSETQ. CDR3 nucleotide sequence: TGCGCCAGCAGCTTGGAGGGGAACTCCTACGAGCAGTACTTC. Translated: CASSLEGNSYEQYF.

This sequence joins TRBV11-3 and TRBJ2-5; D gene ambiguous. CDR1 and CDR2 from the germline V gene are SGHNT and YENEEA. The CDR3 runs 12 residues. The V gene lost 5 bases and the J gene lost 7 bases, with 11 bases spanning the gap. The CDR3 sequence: CASSPNGGTQYF. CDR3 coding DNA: TGTGCCAGCAGCCCCAACGGTGGGACCCAGTACTTC.

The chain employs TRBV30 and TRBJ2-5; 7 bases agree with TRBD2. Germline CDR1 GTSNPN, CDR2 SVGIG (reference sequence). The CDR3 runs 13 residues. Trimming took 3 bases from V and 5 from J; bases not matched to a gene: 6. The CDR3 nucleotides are TGTGCCTGGAGATTGAGCGGGGTGGAGACCCAGTACTTC. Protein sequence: CAWRLSGVETQYF.

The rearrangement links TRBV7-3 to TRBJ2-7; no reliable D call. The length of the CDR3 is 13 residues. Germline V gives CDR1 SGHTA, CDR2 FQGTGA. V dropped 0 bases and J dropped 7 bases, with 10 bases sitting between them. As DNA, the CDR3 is TGTGCCAGCAGCTTAACGAGAGCTCGGGAGCAGTACTTC. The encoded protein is CASSLTRAREQYF.

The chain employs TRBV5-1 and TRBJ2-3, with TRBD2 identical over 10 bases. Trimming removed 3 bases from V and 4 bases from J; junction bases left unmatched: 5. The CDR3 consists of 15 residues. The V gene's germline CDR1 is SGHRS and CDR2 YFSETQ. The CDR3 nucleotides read TGCGCCAGCAGCTCCCTAGCGGGAGAGGCAGATACGCAGTATTTT. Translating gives CASSSLAGEADTQYF.

CDR3 nucleotides: TGTGCCAGCGGACAGGGGGAGGCGGCTGAAGCTTTCTTT. Its translation: CASGQGEAAEAFF. This chain links TRBV3-1 (or the pseudogene TRBV3-2) with TRBJ1-1; 10 bases are a match to TRBD1. J lost 6 bases, V lost 8 bases, and 6 bases had no gene match. Per the germline V gene, CDR1 is LGHDT and CDR2 is YNNKEL (reference sequence). The CDR3 length is 13 residues.

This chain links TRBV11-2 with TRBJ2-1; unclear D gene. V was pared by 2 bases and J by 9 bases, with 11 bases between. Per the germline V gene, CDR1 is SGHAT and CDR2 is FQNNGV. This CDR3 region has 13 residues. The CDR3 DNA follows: TGTGCCAGCAGCTTAAGCCGAATCGGTGAGCAGTTCTTC. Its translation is CASSLSRIGEQFF.

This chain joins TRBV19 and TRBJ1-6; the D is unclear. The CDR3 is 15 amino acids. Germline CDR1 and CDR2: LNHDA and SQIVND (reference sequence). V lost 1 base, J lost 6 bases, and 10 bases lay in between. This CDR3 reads CASSIGQEVNSPLHF. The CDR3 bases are TGTGCCAGTAGTATAGGTCAGGAGGTTAATTCACCCCTCCACTTT. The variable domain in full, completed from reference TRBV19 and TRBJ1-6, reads DGGITQSPKYLFRKEGQNVTLSCEQNLNHDAMYWYRQDPGQGLRLIYYSQIVNDFQKGDIAEGYSVSREKKESFPLTVTSAQKNPTAFYLCASSIGQEVNSPLHFGNGTRLTVT.

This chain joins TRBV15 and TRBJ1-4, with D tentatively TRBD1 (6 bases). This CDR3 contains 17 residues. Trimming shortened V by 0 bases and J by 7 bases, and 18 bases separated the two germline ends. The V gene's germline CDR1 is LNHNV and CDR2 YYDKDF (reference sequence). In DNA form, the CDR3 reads TGTGCCACCAGCAGAGATAAGGGGTTTTGGGGGCTTGAAAAACTGTTTTTT. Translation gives CATSRDKGFWGLEKLFF.

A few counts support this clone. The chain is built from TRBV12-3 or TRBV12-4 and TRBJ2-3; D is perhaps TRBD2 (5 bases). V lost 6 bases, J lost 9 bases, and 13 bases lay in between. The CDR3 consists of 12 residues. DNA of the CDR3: TGTGCCAGCAGCAAGGACTTGCCAACGCAGTATTTT. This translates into CASSKDLPTQYF.

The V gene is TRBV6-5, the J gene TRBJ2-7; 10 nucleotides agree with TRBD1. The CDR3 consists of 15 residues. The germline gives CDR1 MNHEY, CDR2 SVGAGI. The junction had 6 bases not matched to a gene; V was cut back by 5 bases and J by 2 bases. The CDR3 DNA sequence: TGTGCCAGCAGTCCGGCCGGGACAGGGGCCTACGAGCAGTACTTC. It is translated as CASSPAGTGAYEQYF.

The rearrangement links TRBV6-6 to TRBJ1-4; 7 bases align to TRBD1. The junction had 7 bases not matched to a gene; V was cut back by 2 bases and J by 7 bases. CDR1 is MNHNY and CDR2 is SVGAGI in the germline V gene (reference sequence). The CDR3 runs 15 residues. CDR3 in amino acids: CASSYGQAGGEKLFF. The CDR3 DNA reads TGTGCCAGCAGTTACGGACAGGCAGGGGGTGAAAAACTGTTTTTT.

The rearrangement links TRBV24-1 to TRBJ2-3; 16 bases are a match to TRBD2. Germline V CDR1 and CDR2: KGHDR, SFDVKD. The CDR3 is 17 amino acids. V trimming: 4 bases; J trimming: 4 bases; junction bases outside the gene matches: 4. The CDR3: CATSEGTSGRVADTQYF. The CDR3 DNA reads TGTGCCACCAGTGAGGGGACTAGCGGGAGGGTTGCAGATACGCAGTATTTT.

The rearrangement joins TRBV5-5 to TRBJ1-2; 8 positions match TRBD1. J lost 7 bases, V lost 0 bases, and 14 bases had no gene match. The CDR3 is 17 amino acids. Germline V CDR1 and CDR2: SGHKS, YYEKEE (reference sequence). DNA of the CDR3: TGTGCCAGCAGCTTGGGGGGAATTGGACAGGGTTTAGTTGGCTACACCTTC. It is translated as CASSLGGIGQGLVGYTF. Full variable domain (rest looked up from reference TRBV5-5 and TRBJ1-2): DAGVTQSPTHLIKTRGQQVTLRCSPISGHKSVSWYQQVLGQGPQFIFQYYEKEERGRGNFPDRFSARQFPNYSSELNVNALLLGDSALYLCASSLGGIGQGLVGYTFGSGTRLTVV.

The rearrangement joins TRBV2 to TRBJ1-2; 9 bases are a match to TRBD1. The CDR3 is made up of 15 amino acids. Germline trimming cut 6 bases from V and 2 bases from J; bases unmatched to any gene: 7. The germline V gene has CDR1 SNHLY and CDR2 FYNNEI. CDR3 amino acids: CASRRETGGNYGYTF. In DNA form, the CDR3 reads TGTGCCAGCAGGAGGGAAACAGGGGGCAACTATGGCTACACCTTC.

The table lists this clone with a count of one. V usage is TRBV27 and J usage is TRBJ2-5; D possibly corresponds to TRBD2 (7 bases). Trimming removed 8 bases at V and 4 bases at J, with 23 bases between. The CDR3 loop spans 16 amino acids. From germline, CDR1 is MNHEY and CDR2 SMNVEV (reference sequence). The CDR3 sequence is CASVSLGGAAGETQYF. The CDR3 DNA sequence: TGTGCCAGCGTTTCCCTTGGGGGGGCGGCGGGAGAGACCCAGTACTTC.

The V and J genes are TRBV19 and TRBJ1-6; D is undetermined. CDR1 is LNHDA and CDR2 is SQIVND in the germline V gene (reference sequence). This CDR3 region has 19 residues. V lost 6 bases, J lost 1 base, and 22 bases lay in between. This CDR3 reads CASSTGLVGRGSYNSPLHF. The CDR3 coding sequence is TGTGCCAGTAGCACCGGCTTGGTTGGGAGAGGGTCCTATAATTCACCCCTCCACTTT.

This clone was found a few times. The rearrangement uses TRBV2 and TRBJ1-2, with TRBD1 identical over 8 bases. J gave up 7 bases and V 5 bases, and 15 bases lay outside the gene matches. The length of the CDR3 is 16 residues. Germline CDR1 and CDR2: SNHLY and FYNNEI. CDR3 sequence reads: CASSQGQGIVSRGYTF. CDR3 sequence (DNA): TGTGCCAGCAGTCAAGGACAGGGAATAGTTTCGCGTGGCTACACCTTC.

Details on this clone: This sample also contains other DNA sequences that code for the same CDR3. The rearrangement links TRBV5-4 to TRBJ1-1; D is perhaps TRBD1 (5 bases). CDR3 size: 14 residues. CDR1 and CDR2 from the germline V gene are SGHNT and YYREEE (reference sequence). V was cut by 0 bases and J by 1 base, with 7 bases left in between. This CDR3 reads CASSLVGENTEAFF. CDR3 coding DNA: TGTGCCAGCAGCTTGGTAGGGGAGAACACTGAAGCTTTCTTT.

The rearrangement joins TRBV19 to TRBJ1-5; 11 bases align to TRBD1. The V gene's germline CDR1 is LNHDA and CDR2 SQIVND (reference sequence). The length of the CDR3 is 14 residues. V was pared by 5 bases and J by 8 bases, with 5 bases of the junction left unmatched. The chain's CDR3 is CASSLWGQGEPQHF. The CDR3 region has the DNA TGTGCCAGTAGTCTCTGGGGACAGGGGGAGCCCCAGCATTTT.

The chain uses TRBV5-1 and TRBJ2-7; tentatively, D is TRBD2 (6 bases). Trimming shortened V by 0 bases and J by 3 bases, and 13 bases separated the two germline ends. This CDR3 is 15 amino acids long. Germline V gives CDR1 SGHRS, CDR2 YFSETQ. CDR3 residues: CASSLGGRGSYEQYF. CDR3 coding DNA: TGCGCCAGCAGCTTGGGTGGGCGGGGAAGCTACGAGCAGTACTTC.

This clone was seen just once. Written as DNA, the CDR3 is TGTGCCAGCAGGCAGACAGGGGGCTGGAACACTGAAGCTTTCTTT. Amino acid sequence: CASRQTGGWNTEAFF. The rearrangement uses TRBV2 and TRBJ1-1, with 10 bases fitting TRBD1. CDR1 SNHLY and CDR2 FYNNEI come from the germline V gene. The CDR3 totals 15 residues. V lost 6 bases, J lost 1 base, and 5 bases stayed unmatched.

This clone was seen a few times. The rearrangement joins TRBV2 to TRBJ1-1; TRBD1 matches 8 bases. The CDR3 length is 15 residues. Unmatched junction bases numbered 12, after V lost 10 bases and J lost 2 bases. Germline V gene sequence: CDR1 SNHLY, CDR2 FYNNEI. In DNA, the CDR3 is TGTGCCATCCTACCCCGAGACAGGGGTAACACTGAAGCTTTCTTT. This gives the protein CAILPRDRGNTEAFF.

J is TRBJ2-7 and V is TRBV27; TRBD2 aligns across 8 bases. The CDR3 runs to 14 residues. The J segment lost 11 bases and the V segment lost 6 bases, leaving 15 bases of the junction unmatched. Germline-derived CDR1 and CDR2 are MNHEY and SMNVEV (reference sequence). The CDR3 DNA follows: TGTGCCAGCAGCATGGGAGTTTTAAGCGGGAGCGAGTACTTC. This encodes CASSMGVLSGSEYF.

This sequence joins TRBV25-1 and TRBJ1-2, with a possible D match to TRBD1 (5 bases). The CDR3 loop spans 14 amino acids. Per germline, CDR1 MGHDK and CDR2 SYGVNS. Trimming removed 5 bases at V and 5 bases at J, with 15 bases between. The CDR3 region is CASSLPGGLYGYTF. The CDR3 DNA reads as TGTGCCAGCAGTCTCCCCGGGGGTTTGTATGGCTACACCTTC.

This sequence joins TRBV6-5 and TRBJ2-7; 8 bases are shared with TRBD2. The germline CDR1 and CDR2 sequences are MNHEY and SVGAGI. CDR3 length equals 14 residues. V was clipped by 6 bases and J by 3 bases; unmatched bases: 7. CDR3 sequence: CASSAGLAGYEQYF. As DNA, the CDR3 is TGTGCCAGCAGCGCAGGACTAGCAGGCTACGAGCAGTACTTC.